This section outlines one TCR beta chain sequence together with its context. Its antigen is as yet unknown. This entry is derived from a study of blood T cells in healthy people across ages. Study findings and constraints: Unsorted PBMC material precluded a definitive naive versus antigen-experienced comparison. Comparison with aged donors showed that long-lived donors had more naive CD4+ cells and higher diversity.

This CDR3 is built from 14 residues. V was trimmed by 0 bases and J by 2 bases, leaving 7 bases between them. Germline values: CDR1 WNHNN, CDR2 SYGVQD (reference sequence). Using a J-beta primer mix together with a sample-barcoded 5' primer, a second PCR was run for about 6 to 11 cycles. Researchers report that a template-switch adaptor with 12 random nucleotides tagged each cDNA molecule. Each CDR3 protein is one row after TCRdb ran MiXCR on the 5' RACE reads. Of roughly 800,000 distinct CDR3 sequences in the sample, roughly 50% were seen once. The sample consisted of blood. This chain links TRBV10-1 with TRBJ2-5, with no clear D. This TCR came from a man aged 30-40 years in good health. CDR3 region: CASSESLGQETQYF. The CDR3 nucleotides read TGCGCCAGCAGTGAGTCCCTGGGACAAGAGACCCAGTACTTC.